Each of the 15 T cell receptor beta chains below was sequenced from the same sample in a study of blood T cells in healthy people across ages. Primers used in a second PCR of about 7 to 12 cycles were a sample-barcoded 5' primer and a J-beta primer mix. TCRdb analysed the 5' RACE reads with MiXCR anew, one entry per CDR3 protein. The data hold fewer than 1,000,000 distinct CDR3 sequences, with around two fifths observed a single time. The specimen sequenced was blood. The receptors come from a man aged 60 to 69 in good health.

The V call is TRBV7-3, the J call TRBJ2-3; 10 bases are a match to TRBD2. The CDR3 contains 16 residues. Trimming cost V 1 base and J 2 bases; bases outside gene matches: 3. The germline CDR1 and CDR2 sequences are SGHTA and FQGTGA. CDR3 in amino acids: CASSLNSGGHTDTQYF. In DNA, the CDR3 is TGTGCCAGCAGCTTAAATAGCGGGGGGCACACAGATACGCAGTATTTT.

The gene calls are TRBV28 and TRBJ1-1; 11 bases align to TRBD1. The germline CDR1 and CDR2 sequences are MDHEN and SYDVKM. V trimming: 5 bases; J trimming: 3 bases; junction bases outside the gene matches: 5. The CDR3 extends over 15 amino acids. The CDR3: CASSTRGQGDTEAFF. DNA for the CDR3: TGTGCCAGCAGTACCCGGGGACAGGGGGACACTGAAGCTTTCTTT. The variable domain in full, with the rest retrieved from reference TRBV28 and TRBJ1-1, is DVKVTQSSRYLVKRTGEKVFLECVQDMDHENMFWYRQDPGLGLRLIYFSYDVKMKEKGDIPEGYSVSREKKERFSLILESASTNQTSMYLCASSTRGQGDTEAFFGQGTRLTVV.

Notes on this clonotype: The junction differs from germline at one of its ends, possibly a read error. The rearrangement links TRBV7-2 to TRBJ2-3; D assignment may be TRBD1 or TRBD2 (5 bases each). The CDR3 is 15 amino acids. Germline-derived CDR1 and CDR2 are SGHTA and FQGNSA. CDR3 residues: CAGSLEGQPTDTQYF. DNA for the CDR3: TGTGCCGGCAGCTTAGAGGGGCAGCCCACAGATACGCAGTATTTT.

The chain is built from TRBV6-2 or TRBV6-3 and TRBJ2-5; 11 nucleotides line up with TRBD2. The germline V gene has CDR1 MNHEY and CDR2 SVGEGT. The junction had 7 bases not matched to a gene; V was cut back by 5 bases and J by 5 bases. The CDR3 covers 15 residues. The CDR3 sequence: CASSRLAGSRETQYF. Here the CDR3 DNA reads TGTGCCAGCAGTCGACTAGCGGGGTCCAGGGAGACCCAGTACTTC.

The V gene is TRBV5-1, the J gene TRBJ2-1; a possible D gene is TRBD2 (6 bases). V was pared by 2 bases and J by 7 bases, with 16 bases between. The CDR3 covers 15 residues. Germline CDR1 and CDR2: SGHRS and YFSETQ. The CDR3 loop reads CASSFGGSRMNEQFF. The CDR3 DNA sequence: TGCGCCAGCAGCTTTGGAGGGAGCCGGATGAATGAGCAGTTCTTC.

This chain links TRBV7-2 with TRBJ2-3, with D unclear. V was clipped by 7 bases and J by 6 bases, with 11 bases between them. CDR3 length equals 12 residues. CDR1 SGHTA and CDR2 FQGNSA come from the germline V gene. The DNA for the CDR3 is TGTGCCAGCACCTCTGTCTCGGATACGCAGTATTTT. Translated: CASTSVSDTQYF.

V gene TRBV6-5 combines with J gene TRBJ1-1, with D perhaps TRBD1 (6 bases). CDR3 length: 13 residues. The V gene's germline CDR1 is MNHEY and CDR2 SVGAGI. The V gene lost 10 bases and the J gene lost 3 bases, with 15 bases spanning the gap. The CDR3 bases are TGTGCCACCGTACGGGAGGGGGACACTGAAGCTTTCTTT. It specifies CATVREGDTEAFF.

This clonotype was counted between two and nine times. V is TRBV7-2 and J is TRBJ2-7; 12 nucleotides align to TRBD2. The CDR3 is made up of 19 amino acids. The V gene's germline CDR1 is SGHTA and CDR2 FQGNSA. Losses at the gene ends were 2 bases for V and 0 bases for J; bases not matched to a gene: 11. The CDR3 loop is CASSLKASSGGGSSYEQYF. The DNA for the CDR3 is TGTGCCAGCAGCTTAAAGGCCTCTAGCGGGGGGGGAAGCTCCTACGAGCAGTACTTC.

For the CDR3, the DNA is TGCGCCAGCAGCCCCAGGGACTCTGCCTACAATGAGCAGTACTTC. Protein product: CASSPRDSAYNEQYF. V usage is TRBV5-1 and J usage is TRBJ2-1; possibly TRBD2 for D (6 bases). The J call may be faulty, since TRBJ2-7 better matches the DNA end. CDR1 is SGHRS and CDR2 is YFSETQ in the germline V gene. This CDR3 spans 15 amino acids.

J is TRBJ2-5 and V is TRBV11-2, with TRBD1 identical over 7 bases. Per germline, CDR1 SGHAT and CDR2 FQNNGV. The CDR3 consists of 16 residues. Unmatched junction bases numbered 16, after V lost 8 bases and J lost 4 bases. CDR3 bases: TGTGCCAGCCGATCCCTATCGACAGGGAATGGAGAGACCCAGTACTTC. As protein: CASRSLSTGNGETQYF.

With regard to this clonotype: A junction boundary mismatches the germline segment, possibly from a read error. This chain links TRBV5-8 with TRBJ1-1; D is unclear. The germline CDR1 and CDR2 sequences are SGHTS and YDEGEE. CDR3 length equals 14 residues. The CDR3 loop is CASSLGHVNTEVFF. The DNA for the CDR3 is TGTGCCAGCAGCTTGGGCCACGTGAACACTGAAGTTTTCTTT.

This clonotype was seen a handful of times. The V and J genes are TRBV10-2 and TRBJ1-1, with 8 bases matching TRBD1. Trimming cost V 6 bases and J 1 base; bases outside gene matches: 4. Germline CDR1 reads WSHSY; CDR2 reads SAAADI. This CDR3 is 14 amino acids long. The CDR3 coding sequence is TGCGCCAGCAGAACAGGGGGAGGGAACACTGAAGCTTTCTTT. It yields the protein CASRTGGGNTEAFF.

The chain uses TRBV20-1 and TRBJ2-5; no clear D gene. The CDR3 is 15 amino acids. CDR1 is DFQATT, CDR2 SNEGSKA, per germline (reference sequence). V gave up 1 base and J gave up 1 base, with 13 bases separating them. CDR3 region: CSARAGSGGQETQYF. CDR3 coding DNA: TGCAGTGCTAGAGCCGGGTCAGGCGGCCAAGAGACCCAGTACTTC.

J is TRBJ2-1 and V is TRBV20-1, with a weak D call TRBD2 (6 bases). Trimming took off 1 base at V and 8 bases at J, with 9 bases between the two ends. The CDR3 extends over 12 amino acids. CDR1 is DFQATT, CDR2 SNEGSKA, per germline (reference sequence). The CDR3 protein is CSARGGADEQFF. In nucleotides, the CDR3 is TGCAGTGCTAGAGGCGGGGCCGATGAGCAGTTCTTC.

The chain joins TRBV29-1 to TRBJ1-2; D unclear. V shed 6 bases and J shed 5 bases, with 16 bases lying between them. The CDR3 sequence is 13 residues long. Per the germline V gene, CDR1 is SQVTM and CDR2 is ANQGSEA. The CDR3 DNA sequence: TGCAGCGTCAGAAGAGCCCAGGATTATGGCTACACCTTC. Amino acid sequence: CSVRRAQDYGYTF. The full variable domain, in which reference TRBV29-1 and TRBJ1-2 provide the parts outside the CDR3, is SAVISQKPSRDICQRGTSLTIQCQVDSQVTMMFWYRQQPGQSLTLIATANQGSEATYESGFVIDKFPISRPNLTFSTLTVSNMSPEDSSIYLCSVRRAQDYGYTFGSGTRLTVV.